Below, 14 T cell receptor beta chains from the same sample are listed, as sequenced in a study of response to subunit inactivated influenza vaccine. From the RT-PCR reads, TCRdb called clonotypes with MiXCR, one entry per CDR3 protein. The sample shows hundreds of thousands of distinct CDR3 sequences, approximately 10% of them seen only once. The same specimen was also included in a second study, on T cells expressing NK-cell markers. From that second work: The cDNA for TCR beta came from 5'RACE template switching with UMIs.

The sample consisted of PBMCs from blood, taken on the day of vaccination. Source of these receptors: a middle-aged man who received an inactivated influenza vaccine.

There are many counts of this clonotype. J is TRBJ2-5 and V is TRBV29-1; tentative D call: TRBD2 (7 bases). CDR1 is SQVTM and CDR2 is ANQGSEA in the germline V gene. Trimming took off 7 bases at V and 4 bases at J, with 19 bases between the two ends. The CDR3 spans 14 residues. CDR3 sequence: CSARPGGAGETQYF. The DNA of the CDR3 is TGCAGCGCCCGACCTGGGGGGGCTGGAGAGACCCAGTACTTC.

The rearrangement uses TRBV15 and TRBJ2-1; possibly TRBD1 for D (5 bases). Germline V gene lookup returns CDR1 LNHNV and CDR2 YYDKDF (reference sequence). V lost 0 bases to trimming and J lost 6 bases, with 9 bases between them. This CDR3 has 14 amino acids. The CDR3 DNA reads TGTGCCACCAGCAGAGAGCCCAGGGCCAATGAGCAGTTCTTC. Protein sequence: CATSREPRANEQFF.

The chain carries TRBV5-1 and TRBJ2-5; 7 bases are a match to TRBD1. This CDR3 region has 15 residues. V was pared by 3 bases and J by 4 bases, with 9 bases of the junction left unmatched. The germline V gene has CDR1 SGHRS and CDR2 YFSETQ. CDR3 amino acids: CASSWSRQGLETQYF. The CDR3 DNA reads TGCGCCAGCAGCTGGTCCCGACAGGGTTTAGAGACCCAGTACTTC.

A few counts support this clonotype. This chain connects TRBV7-2 to TRBJ1-6, with D perhaps matching TRBD1 (5 bases). The CDR3 is made up of 15 amino acids. CDR1 is SGHTA and CDR2 is FQGNSA in the germline V gene. V shed 5 bases and J shed 8 bases, with 16 bases lying between them. CDR3 in amino acids: CASSPPGGSHSPLHF. In nucleotides, the CDR3 is TGTGCCAGCAGCCCGCCGGGGGGGTCCCATTCACCCCTCCACTTT.

This clonotype has only a few counts. This sequence joins TRBV18 and TRBJ2-7; 11 bases are a match to TRBD2. The J segment lost 0 bases and the V segment lost 2 bases, leaving 6 bases of the junction unmatched. The CDR3 covers 17 residues. The germline CDR1 and CDR2 sequences are KGHSH and LQKENI. CDR3 loop: CASSPIPSGRSSYEQYF. DNA for the CDR3: TGTGCCAGCTCACCAATCCCTAGCGGGAGGAGCTCCTACGAGCAGTACTTC.

The V call is TRBV6-6, the J call TRBJ2-1; the match to TRBD1 covers 7 bases. The germline V gene has CDR1 MNHNY and CDR2 SVGAGI (reference sequence). V dropped 9 bases and J dropped 5; count of bases not matched to a gene: 4. CDR3 length equals 12 residues. CDR3 DNA: TGTGCCAGTCGGGACAGACACAATGAGCAGTTCTTC. Its protein product is CASRDRHNEQFF.

Only a few counts were recorded for this clonotype. The V and J genes are TRBV15 and TRBJ2-1; D uncertain. Germline assignment: CDR1 LNHNV and CDR2 YYDKDF (reference sequence). There are 14 residues in the CDR3. V dropped 0 bases and J dropped 4 bases, with 7 bases sitting between them. The CDR3 bases are TGTGCCACCAGCAGAGATGTGGGATACAATGAGCAGTTCTTC. It is translated as CATSRDVGYNEQFF.

V and J are TRBV4-2 and TRBJ1-1; 8 bases fit TRBD1. CDR1 is LGHNA, CDR2 YNFKEQ, per germline. The CDR3 runs 16 residues. The ends lost 1 base at V and 0 bases at J; junction bases unmatched: 4. The CDR3 loop is CASSQGTGTMNTEAFF. In nucleotides, the CDR3 is TGTGCCAGCAGCCAAGGGACAGGGACAATGAACACTGAAGCTTTCTTT.

This clonotype was counted many times. J is TRBJ2-1 and V is TRBV29-1, with TRBD2 matching 12 bases. CDR3 size: 15 residues. Losses at the gene ends were 8 bases for V and 5 bases for J; bases not matched to a gene: 10. The germline V gene has CDR1 SQVTM and CDR2 ANQGSEA. The CDR3 DNA reads as TGCAGCCAAATGACCCTAGCGGGAGGGCACAATGAGCAGTTCTTC. It specifies CSQMTLAGGHNEQFF.

The chain joins TRBV20-1 to TRBJ2-1, with 7 bases lining up with TRBD2. The V gene end was trimmed by 0 bases and the J gene end by 0 bases; junction bases not matched to a gene: 2. Germline values: CDR1 DFQATT, CDR2 SNEGSKA (reference sequence). The CDR3 consists of 15 residues. The CDR3 DNA reads TGCAGTGCTAGAGAAGCGGGGAGCTCCTACAATGAGCAGTTCTTC. Protein sequence: CSAREAGSSYNEQFF.

This clonotype occurred a few times. J is TRBJ2-7 and V is TRBV20-1; weak D call: TRBD2 (5 bases). CDR1 DFQATT and CDR2 SNEGSKA come from the germline V gene (reference sequence). The CDR3 sequence is 14 residues long. V gave up 5 bases and J gave up 5 bases, with 19 bases separating them. The CDR3 bases are TGCAGTGCTCAACCTGGACTGCCTGTAAACGAGCAGTACTTC. Protein product: CSAQPGLPVNEQYF.

The gene calls are TRBV6-1 and TRBJ2-7; perhaps TRBD1 as D (6 bases). Trimming stripped 2 bases from V and 0 bases from J, with 8 bases between. This CDR3 has 14 residues. CDR1 and CDR2 (germline): MNHNS, SASEGT. CDR3 nucleotide sequence: TGTGCCAGCAGTGAATTGGGACACTCCTACGAGCAGTACTTC. Encoded protein: CASSELGHSYEQYF.

This clonotype has a handful of counts. The rearrangement links TRBV20-1 to TRBJ2-1, with D unresolved. This CDR3 region has 15 residues. V gave up 0 bases and J gave up 3 bases, with 12 bases separating them. The germline CDR1 and CDR2 sequences are DFQATT and SNEGSKA (reference sequence). In nucleotides, the CDR3 is TGCAGTGCTAGAGACGGCGTCGGAGACTACAATGAGCAGTTCTTC. Its protein product is CSARDGVGDYNEQFF.

V usage is TRBV10-3 and J usage is TRBJ1-5, with a tentative D call TRBD1 (6 bases). The V and J ends lost 2 bases and 3 bases respectively, with 11 bases between them. CDR3 length: 15 amino acids. Germline CDR1 reads ENHRY; CDR2 reads SYGVKD. In DNA form, the CDR3 reads TGTGCCATCAGTGAGGCGGGACAAAACAATCAGCCCCAGCATTTT. It yields the protein CAISEAGQNNQPQHF.